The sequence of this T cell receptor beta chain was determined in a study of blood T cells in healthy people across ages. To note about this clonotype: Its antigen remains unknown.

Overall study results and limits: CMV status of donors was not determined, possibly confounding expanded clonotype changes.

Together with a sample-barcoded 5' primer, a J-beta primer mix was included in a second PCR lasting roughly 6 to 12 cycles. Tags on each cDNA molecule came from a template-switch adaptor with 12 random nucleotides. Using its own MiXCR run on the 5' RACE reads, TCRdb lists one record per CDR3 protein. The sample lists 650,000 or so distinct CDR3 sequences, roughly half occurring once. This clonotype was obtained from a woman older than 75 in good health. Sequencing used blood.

The CDR3 here is CASLSGSLAYEQYF. The CDR3 DNA reads TGTGCCAGCCTTAGCGGGAGTCTGGCCTACGAGCAGTACTTC. The chain recombines TRBV6-1 with TRBJ2-7; TRBD2 matches 9 bases. Per germline, CDR1 MNHNS and CDR2 SASEGT. This CDR3 has 14 residues. Trimming at V came to 8 bases and at J to 2 bases, leaving 7 bases not matched to a gene.